This is a list of T cell receptor beta chains from one sample in a study of blood T cell repertoires in COVID-19. Clones were sequenced by immunoSEQ multiplex PCR, and TCRdb holds only the in-frame ones, with some missing. The sample yields some 140,000 clones, just under 85% seen once. The specimen was peripheral blood. The origin of the receptors is a woman aged 80 or over with acute or convalescent COVID-19. CDR3s include the opening cysteine and the closing phenylalanine or tryptophan. Each record gives: clone size, D gene, J gene, V gene, CDR3 DNA, CDR3 protein. D genes are given only for firm matches. Only part of the rows carry a size: once, few, many, or a class if the clone is expanded.

clone_size: NA; d_call: NA; j_call: TRBJ1-1; v_call: TRBV4-1; cdr3_nt: TGCGCCAGCAGCCAAGATAGGGAGGCGCGAGAAGCTTTCTTT; cdr3_aa: CASSQDREAREAFF
clone_size: NA; d_call: NA; j_call: TRBJ2-2; v_call: TRBV9; cdr3_nt: TGTGCCAGCAGCGTAGTAGCAGGGGTCACCGGGGAGCTGTTTTTT; cdr3_aa: CASSVVAGVTGELFF
clone_size: NA; d_call: NA; j_call: TRBJ2-3; v_call: TRBV5-1; cdr3_nt: TGCGCCAGCAGCTTTAGAGGGGGGGACACAGATACGCAGTATTTT; cdr3_aa: CASSFRGGDTDTQYF
clone_size: NA; d_call: NA; j_call: TRBJ1-2; v_call: TRBV10-2; cdr3_nt: TGCGCCAGCAGTGAGGGGGCCACCTATGGCTACACCTTC; cdr3_aa: CASSEGATYGYTF
clone_size: NA; d_call: TRBD1; j_call: TRBJ2-2; v_call: TRBV5-5; cdr3_nt: TGTGCCAGCAGCCTACTCCCGACAGGGGCGAACACCGGGGAGCTGTTTTTT; cdr3_aa: CASSLLPTGANTGELFF
clone_size: NA; d_call: NA; j_call: TRBJ2-1; v_call: TRBV14; cdr3_nt: TGTGCCAGCAGCCAGCCGGGAAACTACAATGAGCAGTTCTTC; cdr3_aa: CASSQPGNYNEQFF
clone_size: few; d_call: TRBD1; j_call: TRBJ1-3; v_call: TRBV5-5; cdr3_nt: TGTGCCAGCAGTTCAGGGACAGGCCTGAAAAACACCATATATTTT; cdr3_aa: CASSSGTGLKNTIYF
clone_size: NA; d_call: NA; j_call: TRBJ1-1; v_call: TRBV7-2; cdr3_nt: TGTGCCAGCAGCTCGACAGTGAACACTGAAGCTTTCTTT; cdr3_aa: CASSSTVNTEAFF
clone_size: NA; d_call: NA; j_call: TRBJ1-3; v_call: TRBV19; cdr3_nt: TGTGCCAGTAGTCCCCTCGCCGCGTCCTTATCAAACACCATATATTTT; cdr3_aa: CASSPLAASLSNTIYF
clone_size: NA; d_call: TRBD1; j_call: TRBJ1-2; v_call: TRBV27; cdr3_nt: TGTGCCAGCAGTTCCACAGGGGGAGCTAACTATGGCTACACCTTC; cdr3_aa: CASSSTGGANYGYTF
clone_size: NA; d_call: NA; j_call: TRBJ1-5; v_call: TRBV30; cdr3_nt: TGTGCCTGGAGTGCAGCAGGGGACCAGCCCCAGCATTTT; cdr3_aa: CAWSAAGDQPQHF
clone_size: many; d_call: NA; j_call: TRBJ2-5; v_call: TRBV7-2; cdr3_nt: TGTGCCAGCAGCCCCATTCTCGGAGGAGAGACCCAGTACTTC; cdr3_aa: CASSPILGGETQYF
clone_size: NA; d_call: TRBD1; j_call: TRBJ1-5; v_call: TRBV6-6; cdr3_nt: TGTGCCAGCAGTCCTACTAGACAGGGGCACGGTCAGCCCCAGCATTTT; cdr3_aa: CASSPTRQGHGQPQHF
clone_size: NA; d_call: TRBD1; j_call: TRBJ1-2; v_call: TRBV6-5; cdr3_nt: TGTGCCTCCAAAGTTGAGACAGGGCCCTCCTATGGCTACACCTTC; cdr3_aa: CASKVETGPSYGYTF
clone_size: NA; d_call: TRBD1; j_call: TRBJ1-2; v_call: TRBV29-1; cdr3_nt: TGCAGCGTGGTACCATTTAGGATGACAGGGGGTACTAACTATGGCTACACCTTC; cdr3_aa: CSVVPFRMTGGTNYGYTF
clone_size: NA; d_call: TRBD1; j_call: TRBJ1-4; v_call: TRBV6-5; cdr3_nt: TGTGCCAGCAGTACACAGGGGAATGAAAAACTGTTTTTT; cdr3_aa: CASSTQGNEKLFF
clone_size: NA; d_call: NA; j_call: TRBJ1-1; v_call: TRBV6-5; cdr3_nt: TGTGCCAGCACCTACTTGGGGTCGGGATACACTGAAGCTTTCTTT; cdr3_aa: CASTYLGSGYTEAFF
clone_size: NA; d_call: TRBD2; j_call: TRBJ2-1; v_call: TRBV9; cdr3_nt: TGTGCCAGCAGCGCCGGACTAGCGGGGTCCTACAATGAGCAGTTCTTC; cdr3_aa: CASSAGLAGSYNEQFF
clone_size: NA; d_call: TRBD2; j_call: TRBJ2-3; v_call: TRBV7-6; cdr3_nt: TGTGCCAGCAGCCTACAAGGGCGGGGGGGAACAGATACGCAGTATTTT; cdr3_aa: CASSLQGRGGTDTQYF
clone_size: NA; d_call: NA; j_call: TRBJ2-6; v_call: TRBV9; cdr3_nt: TGTGCCAGCAGCTCTATACGCTCTGGGGCCAACGTCCTGACTTTC; cdr3_aa: CASSSIRSGANVLTF
clone_size: NA; d_call: TRBD2; j_call: TRBJ2-3; v_call: TRBV3-1/TRBV3-2; cdr3_nt: TGTGCCAGCAGCCCCATTAGCGGGCTCAGCACAGATACGCAGTATTTT; cdr3_aa: CASSPISGLSTDTQYF
clone_size: NA; d_call: NA; j_call: TRBJ1-2; v_call: TRBV5-4; cdr3_nt: TGTGCCAGCAGCGCAGACAGAAACTATGGCTACACCTTC; cdr3_aa: CASSADRNYGYTF
clone_size: NA; d_call: NA; j_call: TRBJ2-3; v_call: TRBV20-1; cdr3_nt: TGCAGTGCTCCCGGTCCAGATACGCAGTATTTT; cdr3_aa: CSAPGPDTQYF
clone_size: NA; d_call: TRBD2; j_call: TRBJ2-5; v_call: TRBV2; cdr3_nt: TGTGCCAGCAGCCGACCTGACCTAGCGGACCAAGAGACCCAGTACTTC; cdr3_aa: CASSRPDLADQETQYF
clone_size: NA; d_call: TRBD1; j_call: TRBJ2-7; v_call: TRBV5-1; cdr3_nt: TGCGCCAGCAGCTTGGCTACAGGGGCAATTAGCTACGAGCAGTACTTC; cdr3_aa: CASSLATGAISYEQYF
clone_size: NA; d_call: TRBD1; j_call: TRBJ1-5; v_call: TRBV6-5; cdr3_nt: TGTGCCAGCAGGATGGGACAGGGAAGAAAGCCCCAGCATTTT; cdr3_aa: CASRMGQGRKPQHF
clone_size: NA; d_call: NA; j_call: TRBJ1-6; v_call: TRBV6-4; cdr3_nt: TGTGCCAGCAGGGTACCTACTAATTCCCTGGATTCACCCCTCCACTTT; cdr3_aa: CASRVPTNSLDSPLHF
clone_size: NA; d_call: NA; j_call: TRBJ1-1; v_call: TRBV2; cdr3_nt: TGTGCCAGCAGGGGGAGTCTGGGAACTGAAGCTTTCTTT; cdr3_aa: CASRGSLGTEAFF
clone_size: NA; d_call: TRBD1; j_call: TRBJ2-1; v_call: TRBV5-1; cdr3_nt: TGCGCCAGCAGCCCCACCATAAGCTTTCAGGGGGAGCATGAGCAGTTCTTC; cdr3_aa: CASSPTISFQGEHEQFF
clone_size: NA; d_call: NA; j_call: TRBJ2-7; v_call: TRBV4-1; cdr3_nt: TGCGCCAGCAGCCAGGACAATTCACCCTACGAGCAGTACTTC; cdr3_aa: CASSQDNSPYEQYF
clone_size: NA; d_call: NA; j_call: TRBJ1-4; v_call: TRBV2; cdr3_nt: TGTGCCAGCAAACAAGGGCAGGGTAATGAAAAACTGTTTTTT; cdr3_aa: CASKQGQGNEKLFF
clone_size: NA; d_call: TRBD1; j_call: TRBJ1-4; v_call: TRBV7-2; cdr3_nt: TGTGCCAGCAGCCAGGGGGGACAGGGTAATGAAAAACTGTTTTTT; cdr3_aa: CASSQGGQGNEKLFF
clone_size: NA; d_call: NA; j_call: TRBJ1-4; v_call: TRBV19; cdr3_nt: TGTGCCAGTAGTAGCGACAGTGCAACTAATGAAAAACTGTTTTTT; cdr3_aa: CASSSDSATNEKLFF
clone_size: NA; d_call: TRBD2; j_call: TRBJ2-1; v_call: TRBV6-2/TRBV6-3; cdr3_nt: TGTGCCAGCAGTTACCCCCCCCGACTAGCGGGGGGGCTCCCTTACAATGAGCAGTTCTTC; cdr3_aa: CASSYPPRLAGGLPYNEQFF
clone_size: many; d_call: TRBD2; j_call: TRBJ2-3; v_call: TRBV6-1; cdr3_nt: TGTGCCAGCAGTGAACTAGCGGGGGGGCAAGATACGCAGTATTTT; cdr3_aa: CASSELAGGQDTQYF
clone_size: NA; d_call: TRBD1; j_call: TRBJ2-1; v_call: TRBV11-3; cdr3_nt: TGTGCCAGCGGAAGGGGGCGAAATGAGCAGTTCTTC; cdr3_aa: CASGRGRNEQFF
clone_size: NA; d_call: NA; j_call: TRBJ2-5; v_call: TRBV2; cdr3_nt: TGTGCCAGCAGTGTCACACCCCAAGAGACCCAGTACTTC; cdr3_aa: CASSVTPQETQYF